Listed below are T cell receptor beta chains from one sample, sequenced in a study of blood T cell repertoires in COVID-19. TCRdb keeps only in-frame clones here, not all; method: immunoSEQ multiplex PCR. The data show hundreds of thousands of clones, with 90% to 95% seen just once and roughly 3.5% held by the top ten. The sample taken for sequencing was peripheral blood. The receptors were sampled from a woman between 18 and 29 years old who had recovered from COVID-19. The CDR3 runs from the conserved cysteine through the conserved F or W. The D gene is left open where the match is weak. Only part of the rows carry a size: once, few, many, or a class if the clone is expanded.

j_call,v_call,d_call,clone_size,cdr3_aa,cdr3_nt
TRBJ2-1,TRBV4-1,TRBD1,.,CASSPGTGPYNEQFF,TGCGCCAGCAGCCCAGGGACAGGGCCCTACAATGAGCAGTTCTTC
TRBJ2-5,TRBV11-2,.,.,CASSSEWQETQYF,TGTGCCAGCAGCTCTGAGTGGCAAGAGACCCAGTACTTC
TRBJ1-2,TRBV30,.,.,CAWSQAGWLNGYTF,TGTGCCTGGAGTCAGGCAGGGTGGCTTAATGGCTACACCTTC
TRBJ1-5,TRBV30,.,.,CAWSQTVLGLGNQPQHF,TGTGCCTGGAGTCAAACAGTCCTAGGACTGGGCAATCAGCCCCAGCATTTT
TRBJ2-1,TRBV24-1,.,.,CATSNDGGAYNEQFF,TGTGCCACCAGTAATGACGGGGGAGCCTACAATGAGCAGTTCTTC
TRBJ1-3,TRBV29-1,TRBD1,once,CSVEMAQGANTIYF,TGCAGCGTTGAGATGGCTCAGGGGGCGAACACCATATATTTT
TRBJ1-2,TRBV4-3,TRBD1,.,CASSRGQGEGYTF,TGCGCCAGCAGCCGCGGACAGGGTGAGGGCTACACCTTC
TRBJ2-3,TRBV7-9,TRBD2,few,CASSPGTSGSGDTQYF,TGTGCCAGCAGCCCCGGGACTAGCGGGAGTGGTGATACGCAGTATTTT
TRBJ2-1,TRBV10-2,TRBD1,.,CASSESSPPGQRKDYNEQFF,TGCGCCAGCAGTGAGTCGAGCCCCCCGGGACAGCGGAAGGACTACAATGAGCAGTTCTTC
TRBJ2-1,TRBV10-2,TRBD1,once,CASSKTGEKLYFYNEQFF,TGCGCCAGCAGTAAGACAGGGGAGAAGTTATATTTCTACAATGAGCAGTTCTTC
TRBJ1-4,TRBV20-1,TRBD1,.,CSASGTGALGEKLFF,TGCAGTGCTAGTGGGACAGGGGCTCTTGGGGAAAAACTGTTTTTT
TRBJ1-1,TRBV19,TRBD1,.,CATLTGGQTEAFF,TGTGCCACCCTCACAGGGGGTCAAACTGAAGCTTTCTTT
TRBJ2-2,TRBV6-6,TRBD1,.,CASSYRGQTGELFF,TGTGCCAGCAGTTACAGGGGGCAAACCGGGGAGCTGTTTTTT
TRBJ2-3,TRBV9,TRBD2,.,CASSAGRVSGRGTDTQYF,TGTGCCAGCAGCGCAGGACGAGTTAGCGGGAGAGGTACAGATACGCAGTATTTT
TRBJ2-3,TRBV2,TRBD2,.,CASSQPSGVGTDTQYF,TGTGCCAGCAGTCAACCCAGCGGGGTGGGCACAGATACGCAGTATTTT
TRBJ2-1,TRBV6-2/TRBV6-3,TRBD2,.,CASSYSPGLAGVSYNEQFF,TGTGCCAGCAGTTACTCCCCGGGACTAGCGGGAGTCTCCTACAATGAGCAGTTCTTC
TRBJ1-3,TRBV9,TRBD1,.,CASSTTGTGITGNTIYF,TGTGCCAGCAGCACAACCGGGACAGGGATAACTGGAAACACCATATATTTT
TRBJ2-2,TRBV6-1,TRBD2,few,CASSEFSGSTGELFF,TGTGCCAGCAGTGAATTTAGCGGGAGCACCGGGGAGCTGTTTTTT
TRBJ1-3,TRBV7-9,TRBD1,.,CASSLQGVPGNTIYF,TGTGCCAGCAGCTTGCAGGGGGTCCCTGGAAACACCATATATTTT
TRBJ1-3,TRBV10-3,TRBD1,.,CAISDHRDRGMGNTIYF,TGTGCCATCAGTGACCATCGGGACAGGGGAATGGGGAACACCATATATTTT
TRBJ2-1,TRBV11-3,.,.,CASSRAWLGGSYNEQFF,TGTGCCAGCAGTCGGGCCTGGTTGGGAGGCTCCTACAATGAGCAGTTCTTC
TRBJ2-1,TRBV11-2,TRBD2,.,CASSLSLRGSFSNEQFF,TGTGCCAGCAGCTTATCTCTGCGCGGGAGTTTCTCCAATGAGCAGTTCTTC
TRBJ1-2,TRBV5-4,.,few,CASSPGTDRGWDGYTF,TGTGCCAGCAGCCCTGGAACGGACCGGGGGTGGGATGGCTACACCTTC
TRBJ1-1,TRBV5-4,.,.,CASSLVRNTEAFF,TGTGCCAGCAGCTTGGTTAGGAACACTGAAGCTTTCTTT
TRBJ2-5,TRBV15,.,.,CATSEPQPGKPEETQYF,TGTGCCACCAGTGAACCGCAACCGGGGAAACCGGAAGAGACCCAGTACTTC
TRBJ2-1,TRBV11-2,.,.,CASSSLRGGWNEQFF,TGTGCCAGCAGTTCACTGAGAGGGGGTTGGAATGAGCAGTTCTTC
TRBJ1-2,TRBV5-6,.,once,CASSLGGGGYTF,TGTGCCAGCAGCTTGGGAGGGGGAGGCTACACCTTC
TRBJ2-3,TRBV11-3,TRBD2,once,CASSPGLAGGKDTQYF,TGTGCCAGCAGCCCCGGACTAGCGGGAGGGAAAGATACGCAGTATTTT
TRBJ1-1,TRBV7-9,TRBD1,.,CASSLEGALISGTEAFF,TGTGCCAGCAGCTTGGAGGGGGCGCTTATATCGGGGACTGAAGCTTTCTTT
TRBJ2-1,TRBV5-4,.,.,CASSFGPPGVLSYNEQFF,TGTGCCAGCAGCTTTGGACCCCCCGGGGTGTTGTCCTACAATGAGCAGTTCTTC
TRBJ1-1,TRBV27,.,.,CASSLRGGTEAFF,TGTGCCAGCAGTTTGAGAGGAGGGACGGAAGCTTTCTTT
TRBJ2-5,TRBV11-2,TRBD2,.,CASSPGLAERETQYF,TGTGCCAGCAGCCCGGGACTAGCCGAGCGAGAGACCCAGTACTTC
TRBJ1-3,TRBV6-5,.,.,CASSYRTSSGNTIYF,TGTGCCAGCAGTTACCGAACAAGCTCTGGAAACACCATATATTTT
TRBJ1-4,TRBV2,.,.,CASSGGLERGLFF,TGTGCCAGCAGTGGGGGACTGGAGAGGGGACTGTTTTTT
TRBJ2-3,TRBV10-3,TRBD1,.,CAISETRGQATDTQYF,TGTGCCATCAGTGAGACGAGAGGACAGGCCACAGATACGCAGTATTTT
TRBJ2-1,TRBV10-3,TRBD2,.,CAISEPTSGRMDEQFF,TGTGCCATCAGTGAGCCTACTAGCGGGAGGATGGATGAGCAGTTCTTC
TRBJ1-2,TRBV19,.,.,CASSIDNSRIYGYTF,TGTGCCAGTAGTATTGATAACAGCAGAATCTATGGCTACACCTTC
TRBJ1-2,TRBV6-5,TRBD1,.,CASSRQGALSGYTF,TGTGCCAGCAGCCGACAGGGGGCCCTTAGTGGCTACACCTTC
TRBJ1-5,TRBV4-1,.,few,CASSQDSGFHQPQHF,TGCGCCAGCAGCCAAGATTCGGGGTTTCATCAGCCCCAGCATTTT
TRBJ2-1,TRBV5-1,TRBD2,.,CASSSGLAGVNEQFF,TGCGCCAGCAGCTCGGGACTAGCGGGAGTGAATGAGCAGTTCTTC
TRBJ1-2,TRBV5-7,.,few,CASSRLGARHHGYTF,TGTGCCAGCAGCCGCTTGGGGGCGCGTCATCATGGCTACACCTTC
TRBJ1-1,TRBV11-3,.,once,CASSSTGNTEAFF,TGTGCCAGCAGCTCGACAGGAAACACTGAAGCTTTCTTT
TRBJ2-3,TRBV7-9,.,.,CASSLAGADTQYF,TGTGCCAGCAGCTTGGCAGGGGCAGATACGCAGTATTTT
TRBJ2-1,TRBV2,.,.,CASISSYLHEQFF,TGTGCCAGCATCTCTAGTTATCTGCATGAGCAGTTCTTC
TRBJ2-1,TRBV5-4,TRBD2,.,CASTLGTSAHNEQFF,TGTGCCAGCACCTTAGGGACTAGCGCCCACAATGAGCAGTTCTTC
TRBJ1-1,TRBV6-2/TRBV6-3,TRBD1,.,CASSSETQGADTEAFF,TGTGCCAGCAGTTCCGAAACGCAGGGGGCTGACACTGAAGCTTTCTTT
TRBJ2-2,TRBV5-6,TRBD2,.,CASSFGSGRSGELFF,TGTGCCAGCAGCTTCGGTAGCGGGAGGTCCGGGGAGCTGTTTTTT
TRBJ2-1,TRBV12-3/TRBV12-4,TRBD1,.,CASSVTPGGWQFF,TGTGCCAGCAGCGTTACCCCAGGGGGATGGCAGTTCTTC
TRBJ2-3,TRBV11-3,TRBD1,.,CASSLVGRGTDTQYF,TGTGCCAGCAGCTTGGTCGGCAGGGGGACAGATACGCAGTATTTT
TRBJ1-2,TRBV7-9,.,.,CASSFPGESPYGYTF,TGTGCCAGCAGCTTTCCAGGGGAGTCGCCCTATGGCTACACCTTC
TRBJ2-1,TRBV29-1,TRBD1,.,CSVKRGTGNNEQFF,TGCAGCGTCAAACGAGGGACAGGGAACAATGAGCAGTTCTTC
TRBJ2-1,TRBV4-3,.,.,CASSPNRYHEQFF,TGCGCCAGCAGCCCCAATCGGTACCATGAGCAGTTCTTC
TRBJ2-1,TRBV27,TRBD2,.,CASSLAGGESFSYNEQFF,TGTGCCAGCAGTTTAGCGGGAGGGGAATCTTTCTCCTACAATGAGCAGTTCTTC
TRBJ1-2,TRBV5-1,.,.,CASSLLETDYGYTF,TGCGCCAGCAGCTTGCTGGAGACGGACTATGGCTACACCTTC
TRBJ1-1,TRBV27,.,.,CASSLRADLYTEAFF,TGTGCCAGCAGTTTACGCGCGGATCTTTACACTGAAGCTTTCTTT